These T cell receptor beta chains were read from a single sample in a study of CD8 T cells in Susac syndrome. TCRdb independently ran MiXCR on the immunoSEQ multiplex PCR reads; one entry per CDR3 protein. The profile shows about 83,000 distinct CDR3 sequences, 95% to 96% of them singletons. Material: CD8+ T cells from PBMCs. The source is a human donor with Susac syndrome. Each CDR3 is given with its conserved first and last residue. A D gene is named only where the DNA matches it firmly. Clone size is shown for a subset of rows, as once, few, many or a class of expanded clone.

j_gene: TRBJ2-1; v_gene: TRBV5-6; d_gene: TRBD1; abundance: -; CDR3aa: CASSPQGATYNEQFF; CDR3nt: TGTGCCAGCAGCCCACAGGGGGCGACTTACAATGAGCAGTTCTTC
j_gene: TRBJ1-5; v_gene: TRBV6-2/TRBV6-3; d_gene: -; abundance: -; CDR3aa: CASSYLGEVGQPQHF; CDR3nt: TGTGCCAGCAGTTACCTGGGCGAGGTGGGCCAGCCCCAGCATTTT
j_gene: TRBJ1-5; v_gene: TRBV7-8; d_gene: -; abundance: -; CDR3aa: CASSSDMSTNQPQHF; CDR3nt: TGTGCCAGCAGCTCCGACATGAGTACTAATCAGCCCCAGCATTTT
j_gene: TRBJ1-5; v_gene: TRBV27; d_gene: -; abundance: -; CDR3aa: CASMGLDSNQPQHF; CDR3nt: TGTGCCAGCATGGGGCTTGACAGCAATCAGCCCCAGCATTTT
j_gene: TRBJ1-2; v_gene: TRBV20-1; d_gene: TRBD1; abundance: -; CDR3aa: CSARGQGNYGYTF; CDR3nt: TGCAGTGCTAGAGGACAGGGGAACTATGGCTACACCTTC
j_gene: TRBJ2-1; v_gene: TRBV4-3; d_gene: -; abundance: -; CDR3aa: CASSQDSVLEQFF; CDR3nt: TGCGCCAGCAGCCAAGATTCTGTGTTAGAGCAGTTCTTC
j_gene: TRBJ1-2; v_gene: TRBV7-9; d_gene: -; abundance: -; CDR3aa: CASSPGHPYGYTF; CDR3nt: TGTGCCAGCTCTCCCGGGCACCCGTATGGCTACACCTTC
j_gene: TRBJ2-1; v_gene: TRBV6-2/TRBV6-3; d_gene: -; abundance: -; CDR3aa: CASTARTRTVDNEQFF; CDR3nt: TGTGCCAGCACCGCCCGAACCAGGACCGTCGACAATGAGCAGTTCTTC
j_gene: TRBJ2-3; v_gene: TRBV7-3; d_gene: TRBD2; abundance: -; CDR3aa: CASSERGQSTDTQYF; CDR3nt: TGTGCCAGCAGCGAGCGGGGGCAAAGCACAGATACGCAGTATTTT
j_gene: TRBJ1-1; v_gene: TRBV29-1; d_gene: -; abundance: -; CDR3aa: CSVEGFQGSSTEAFF; CDR3nt: TGCAGCGTTGAAGGGTTCCAGGGGTCATCTACTGAAGCTTTCTTT
j_gene: TRBJ2-5; v_gene: TRBV20-1; d_gene: -; abundance: once; CDR3aa: CSASSPGGTVWETQYF; CDR3nt: TGCAGTGCTAGCTCACCCGGGGGGACAGTATGGGAGACCCAGTACTTC
j_gene: TRBJ2-6; v_gene: TRBV29-1; d_gene: -; abundance: -; CDR3aa: CSVEMPGTGANVLTF; CDR3nt: TGCAGCGTTGAAATGCCAGGAACTGGGGCCAACGTCCTGACTTTC
j_gene: TRBJ2-7; v_gene: TRBV24-1; d_gene: -; abundance: few; CDR3aa: CATSASGYEQYF; CDR3nt: TGTGCCACCAGTGCATCGGGGTACGAGCAGTACTTC
j_gene: TRBJ1-1; v_gene: TRBV29-1; d_gene: -; abundance: -; CDR3aa: CSADPGIGNGEAFF; CDR3nt: TGCAGCGCCGATCCCGGGATAGGAAACGGTGAAGCTTTCTTT
j_gene: TRBJ2-1; v_gene: TRBV11-2; d_gene: TRBD2; abundance: -; CDR3aa: CASSLGTSGNEQFF; CDR3nt: TGTGCCAGCAGCTTAGGGACTAGCGGAAATGAGCAGTTCTTC
j_gene: TRBJ1-1; v_gene: TRBV29-1; d_gene: TRBD1; abundance: -; CDR3aa: CSGTGVGDTEAFF; CDR3nt: TGCAGCGGGACAGGGGTTGGGGACACTGAAGCTTTCTTT
j_gene: TRBJ1-6; v_gene: TRBV11-2; d_gene: -; abundance: -; CDR3aa: CASSRRGVRNSPLHF; CDR3nt: TGTGCCAGCAGCCGCAGGGGTGTGAGGAATTCACCCCTCCACTTT
j_gene: TRBJ2-7; v_gene: TRBV9; d_gene: TRBD1; abundance: once; CDR3aa: CASSEGTGEEQYF; CDR3nt: TGTGCCAGCAGCGAAGGGACAGGGGAAGAGCAGTACTTC
j_gene: TRBJ2-3; v_gene: TRBV11-2; d_gene: TRBD2; abundance: -; CDR3aa: CASSFPKRGTSTDTQYF; CDR3nt: TGTGCCAGCAGCTTCCCGAAGCGGGGAACTAGCACAGATACGCAGTATTTT
j_gene: TRBJ1-1; v_gene: TRBV12-3/TRBV12-4; d_gene: -; abundance: -; CDR3aa: CASTSAEVREGMAFF; CDR3nt: TGTGCCAGCACCTCGGCGGAAGTACGGGAAGGGATGGCTTTCTTT
j_gene: TRBJ2-5; v_gene: TRBV4-2; d_gene: -; abundance: -; CDR3aa: CASSSSMTVWQETQYF; CDR3nt: TGTGCCAGCAGCTCAAGTATGACCGTGTGGCAAGAGACCCAGTACTTC
j_gene: TRBJ2-1; v_gene: TRBV7-8; d_gene: -; abundance: -; CDR3aa: CASSWTSYNEQFF; CDR3nt: TGTGCCAGCAGTTGGACTTCGTACAATGAGCAGTTCTTC
j_gene: TRBJ2-1; v_gene: TRBV20-1; d_gene: TRBD2; abundance: once; CDR3aa: CSAASGGIELHNEQFF; CDR3nt: TGCAGTGCTGCGTCGGGGGGAATTGAGTTACACAATGAGCAGTTCTTC
j_gene: TRBJ1-1; v_gene: TRBV20-1; d_gene: -; abundance: -; CDR3aa: CSANGLGEAFF; CDR3nt: TGCAGTGCCAACGGGCTCGGTGAAGCTTTCTTT
j_gene: TRBJ2-5; v_gene: TRBV20-1; d_gene: TRBD2; abundance: once; CDR3aa: CSARDGRGLAGGRETQYF; CDR3nt: TGCAGTGCTAGAGACGGTCGCGGACTAGCGGGGGGGAGGGAGACCCAGTACTTC
j_gene: TRBJ2-7; v_gene: TRBV20-1; d_gene: -; abundance: -; CDR3aa: CSARDGNEQYF; CDR3nt: TGCAGTGCTAGAGATGGGAACGAGCAGTACTTC
j_gene: TRBJ1-1; v_gene: TRBV7-9; d_gene: -; abundance: once; CDR3aa: CASSLSSANAEAFF; CDR3nt: TGTGCCAGCAGCTTATCATCCGCGAATGCTGAAGCTTTCTTT
j_gene: TRBJ1-1; v_gene: TRBV9; d_gene: TRBD1; abundance: -; CDR3aa: CASGGLIGQDTEAFF; CDR3nt: TGTGCCAGCGGGGGGTTGATCGGACAGGACACTGAAGCTTTCTTT
j_gene: TRBJ1-5; v_gene: TRBV6-2/TRBV6-3; d_gene: -; abundance: -; CDR3aa: CASSYASYQPQHF; CDR3nt: TGTGCCAGCAGTTACGCTAGCTATCAGCCCCAGCATTTT
j_gene: TRBJ2-1; v_gene: TRBV6-5; d_gene: -; abundance: -; CDR3aa: CASRSDNEQFF; CDR3nt: TGTGCCAGCAGGTCTGACAATGAGCAGTTCTTC
j_gene: TRBJ2-3; v_gene: TRBV12-3/TRBV12-4; d_gene: -; abundance: -; CDR3aa: CASSFGLRTDTQYF; CDR3nt: TGTGCCAGCAGTTTTGGCCTTCGCACAGATACGCAGTATTTT
j_gene: TRBJ1-6; v_gene: TRBV20-1; d_gene: -; abundance: -; CDR3aa: CSARMGFNSPLHF; CDR3nt: TGCAGTGCTAGAATGGGATTTAATTCACCCCTCCACTTT
j_gene: TRBJ2-3; v_gene: TRBV2; d_gene: TRBD2; abundance: -; CDR3aa: CARSGENTDTQYF; CDR3nt: TGTGCCAGGAGCGGGGAAAACACAGATACGCAGTATTTT
j_gene: TRBJ1-1; v_gene: TRBV29-1; d_gene: TRBD1; abundance: -; CDR3aa: CSVARDRDTEAFF; CDR3nt: TGCAGCGTCGCTAGGGACAGGGACACTGAAGCTTTCTTT
j_gene: TRBJ1-1; v_gene: TRBV9; d_gene: -; abundance: once; CDR3aa: CASSVGNTPGGAFF; CDR3nt: TGTGCCAGCAGCGTAGGTAACACGCCGGGAGGAGCTTTCTTT
j_gene: TRBJ2-2; v_gene: TRBV3-1; d_gene: -; abundance: -; CDR3aa: CASSPRRSTTGELFF; CDR3nt: TGTGCCAGCAGCCCCCGGAGGAGTACCACCGGGGAGCTGTTTTTT
j_gene: TRBJ1-1; v_gene: TRBV7-9; d_gene: TRBD1; abundance: -; CDR3aa: CASSRTGGSTEAFF; CDR3nt: TGTGCCAGCAGCAGGACAGGGGGCTCCACTGAAGCTTTCTTT
j_gene: TRBJ1-1; v_gene: TRBV13; d_gene: -; abundance: -; CDR3aa: CASSPGYSWEAFF; CDR3nt: TGTGCCAGCAGCCCTGGTTATTCTTGGGAAGCTTTCTTT
j_gene: TRBJ1-3; v_gene: TRBV15; d_gene: TRBD1; abundance: -; CDR3aa: CATFAGTGLSGNTIYF; CDR3nt: TGTGCCACCTTCGCCGGGACAGGCCTCTCTGGAAACACCATATATTTT
j_gene: TRBJ2-3; v_gene: TRBV15; d_gene: TRBD1; abundance: -; CDR3aa: CATSEGQGSTDTQYF; CDR3nt: TGTGCCACCAGTGAGGGACAGGGTAGCACAGATACGCAGTATTTT
j_gene: TRBJ2-7; v_gene: TRBV7-2; d_gene: -; abundance: -; CDR3aa: CASSLAARPTYEQYF; CDR3nt: TGTGCCAGCAGCTTAGCGGCACGCCCCACTTACGAGCAGTACTTC